Below, 13 T cell receptor beta chains from the same sample are listed, as sequenced in a study of T cells in tumors after PD-1 blockade. The method was immunoSEQ multiplex PCR; TCRdb's version includes in-frame clones alone and lacks a portion of them. This table has around 25,000 clones, 70% to 85% appearing once. Sequenced material: PBMCs, taken after anti-PD-1 treatment. The receptors were sampled from a human donor with basal cell carcinoma.

This clone was detected a few times. The chain uses TRBV6-5 and TRBJ1-2; 7 bases line up with TRBD1. Germline V lookup: CDR1 MNHEY, CDR2 SVGAGI. After removal of 6 bases from V and 4 bases from J, the junction contained 5 bases not matched to a gene. This CDR3 spans 13 amino acids. The CDR3 protein is CASRKGQPYGYTF. The CDR3 DNA reads TGTGCCAGCAGGAAGGGACAGCCCTATGGCTACACCTTC.

This chain uses TRBV10-2 with TRBJ1-2; D might be TRBD1 (6 bases). The V end lost 7 bases, the J end lost 1 base, and 7 bases lay between the germline ends. Germline V gives CDR1 WSHSY, CDR2 SAAADI. The CDR3 is 12 residues long. CDR3 coding DNA: TGCGCCAGCATGGACAGTAACTATGGCTACACCTTC. Protein product: CASMDSNYGYTF.

This clone has just one count. The chain couples TRBV4-1 to TRBJ2-3; TRBD2 matches at 9 bases. Per the germline V gene, CDR1 is MGHRA and CDR2 is YSYEKL. V shed 1 base, J shed 2 bases, and the junction held 4 bases outside the gene matches. There are 16 residues in the CDR3. This chain's CDR3 is CASSQVPSGVTDTQYF. The CDR3 nucleotides read TGCGCCAGCAGCCAAGTTCCTAGCGGGGTCACAGATACGCAGTATTTT.

The chain has TRBV3-1 (or the pseudogene TRBV3-2) and TRBJ2-5; maybe TRBD1 (5 bases). The CDR3 covers 13 residues. Germline V gives CDR1 LGHDT, CDR2 YNNKEL (reference sequence). Trimming pared 5 bases from V and 5 bases from J, leaving 12 bases between. The CDR3 nucleotides read TGTGCCAGCAGCAGGGGCTTGGAGGAGACCCAGTACTTC. Amino acids: CASSRGLEETQYF.

The rearrangement links TRBV19 to TRBJ1-1; D is unresolved. The V gene lost 3 bases and the J gene lost 1 base, with 6 bases spanning the gap. Germline CDR1 LNHDA, CDR2 SQIVND (reference sequence). The CDR3 contains 13 residues. Written as DNA, the CDR3 is TGTGCCAGTAGTATTTCAGGGAACACTGAAGCTTTCTTT. Translation gives CASSISGNTEAFF.

The CDR3 sequence: CASSLDGASPYNEQFF. The CDR3 coding sequence is TGTGCCAGCAGCTTAGATGGAGCTAGTCCTTACAATGAGCAGTTCTTC. The rearrangement uses TRBV13 and TRBJ2-1; D ambiguous. This CDR3 spans 16 amino acids. CDR1 PRHDT and CDR2 FYEKMQ come from the germline V gene (reference sequence). Between the trimmed V and J ends, which lost 1 base and 4 bases, there was a span of 14 bases.

The gene calls are TRBV18 and TRBJ1-1; unclear D gene. The length of the CDR3 is 14 residues. The germline CDR1 and CDR2 sequences are KGHSH and LQKENI. Trimming took off 3 bases at V and 2 bases at J, with 10 bases between the two ends. The CDR3 region is CASSPGLSNTEAFF. The CDR3 nucleotides read TGTGCCAGCTCACCCGGGTTAAGCAACACTGAAGCTTTCTTT.

As DNA, the CDR3 is TGTGCCAGCAGTGAAGGTTCAGGGGGGAAGCAGCCCCAGCATTTT. This translates into CASSEGSGGKQPQHF. The V gene is TRBV6-1, the J gene TRBJ1-5; 7 nucleotides match TRBD1. CDR3 size: 15 residues. V lost 1 base and J lost 7; bases outside the gene matches: 7. Per the germline V gene, CDR1 is MNHNS and CDR2 is SASEGT.

The CDR3 region is CASSPPRNSGANVLTF. CDR3 sequence (DNA): TGTGCCAGCTCACCACCGCGTAACTCTGGGGCCAACGTCCTGACTTTC. This chain links TRBV18 with TRBJ2-6; D gene uncertain. This CDR3 is 16 amino acids long. The ends were cut back, 0 bases at V and 0 bases at J, with 6 bases in the middle. Germline loops: CDR1 KGHSH, CDR2 LQKENI.

This chain connects TRBV7-8 to TRBJ1-1; D is unclear. The germline gives CDR1 SGHVS, CDR2 FQNEAQ. The V end lost 5 bases, the J end lost 9 bases, and 16 bases lay between the germline ends. This CDR3 is built from 13 residues. The CDR3 coding sequence is TGTGCCAGCAGCCCGGCTGGCGGGTTGAAAGCTTTCTTT. This translates into CASSPAGGLKAFF.

The chain combines TRBV5-5 with TRBJ1-1; TRBD1 aligns across 7 bases. The CDR3 is 15 residues long. V trimming: 4 bases; J trimming: 2 bases; junction bases outside the gene matches: 8. Germline loops: CDR1 SGHKS, CDR2 YYEKEE (reference sequence). The chain's CDR3 is CASSETGNANTEAFF. CDR3 DNA sequence: TGTGCCAGCAGCGAGACAGGGAATGCCAACACTGAAGCTTTCTTT. Complete variable domain (other parts from reference TRBV5-5 and TRBJ1-1): DAGVTQSPTHLIKTRGQQVTLRCSPISGHKSVSWYQQVLGQGPQFIFQYYEKEERGRGNFPDRFSARQFPNYSSELNVNALLLGDSALYLCASSETGNANTEAFFGQGTRLTVV.

The chain links TRBV5-1 to TRBJ2-3; D is perhaps TRBD2 (5 bases). The CDR3 totals 14 residues. Germline lookup yields CDR1 SGHRS and CDR2 YFSETQ. The V end lost 4 bases, the J end lost 5 bases, and 14 bases lay between the germline ends. The CDR3 DNA is TGCGCCAGCAGCCCCACCGGGGTGGTAGATACGCAGTATTTT. It is translated as CASSPTGVVDTQYF.

This clone was seen only once. The CDR3 here is CASSPTIATTNEKLFF. The CDR3 DNA follows: TGTGCCAGCTCACCAACCATCGCGACAACTAATGAAAAACTGTTTTTT. The V gene is TRBV18, the J gene TRBJ1-4; D ambiguous. CDR3 length: 16 residues. Per the germline V gene, CDR1 is KGHSH and CDR2 is LQKENI. Trimming removed 2 bases at V and 0 bases at J, with 10 bases between.